These 31 T cell receptor beta chains were all obtained from the same sample, sequenced in a study of radiotherapy plus CTLA-4 blockade in lung cancer. Profiling relied on immunoSEQ multiplex PCR, and the TCRdb table lists in-frame clones only, not all of them. Altogether 65,000 to 85,000 clones are present, under 75% being singletons, with the ten largest covering roughly a tenth. Sequencing was performed on peripheral blood, taken from a patient treated with radiotherapy plus ipilimumab. Every receptor here comes from a human donor with non-small cell lung cancer whose response to radiotherapy plus ipilimumab could not be evaluated.

The chain employs TRBV30 and TRBJ2-7; D is unclear. V dropped 8 bases and J dropped 4 bases, with 12 bases sitting between them. From germline, CDR1 is GTSNPN and CDR2 SVGIG (reference sequence). CDR3 size: 11 residues. Written as DNA, the CDR3 is TGTGCCACCGGAGTCCTTTACGAGCAGTACTTC. This sequence encodes CATGVLYEQYF.

This clone was detected only a few times. V usage is TRBV10-3 and J usage is TRBJ1-1; D is perhaps TRBD1 (5 bases). Germline CDR1 and CDR2: ENHRY and SYGVKD. The V end was cut by 2 bases, the J end by 4 bases, with 11 bases between. The CDR3 has 14 amino acids. The CDR3 coding sequence is TGTGCCATCAGTGAGGGGGCAGTTAGCACTGAAGCTTTCTTT. It codes for CAISEGAVSTEAFF.

The chain is built from TRBV19 and TRBJ1-2; D is unresolved. Between the trimmed V and J ends, which lost 3 bases and 4 bases, there was a span of 9 bases. The germline gives CDR1 LNHDA, CDR2 SQIVND (reference sequence). The CDR3 runs 13 residues. The CDR3 DNA reads TGTGCCAGTAGTATGGAGGGCCTCTATGGCTACACCTTC. It specifies CASSMEGLYGYTF.

Only a few counts were recorded for this clone. The chain uses TRBV7-8 and TRBJ1-5; D ambiguous. With 3 bases removed from V and 7 bases from J, the gap between germline ends came to 13 bases. Germline V gene data show CDR1 as SGHVS and CDR2 as FQNEAQ. The CDR3 length is 14 residues. CDR3 nucleotides: TGTGCCAGCAGCTTCGGTGGAGGGTACCAGCCCCAGCATTTT. This sequence encodes CASSFGGGYQPQHF.

The V gene is TRBV11-3, the J gene TRBJ2-7; perhaps TRBD1 as D (5 bases). Germline CDR1 SGHNT, CDR2 YENEEA. V shed 5 bases and J shed 2 bases, with 16 bases lying between them. This CDR3 spans 15 amino acids. The CDR3 reads CASSQELGRAYEQYF. The CDR3 DNA sequence: TGTGCCAGCAGCCAAGAGTTGGGCAGGGCCTACGAGCAGTACTTC.

The CDR3 is CASSPASTGGTDTQYF. The CDR3, as DNA: TGTGCCAGCTCGCCGGCATCAACAGGGGGCACAGATACGCAGTATTTT. The J gene is TRBJ2-3, the V gene TRBV18; TRBD1 agrees at 7 bases. The CDR3 sequence is 16 residues long. V dropped 6 bases and J dropped 1; count of bases not matched to a gene: 10. Germline assignment: CDR1 KGHSH and CDR2 LQKENI.

V and J are TRBV19 and TRBJ2-3, with D possibly TRBD2 on 6 matching bases. Between the trimmed V and J ends, which lost 6 bases and 0 bases, there was a span of 19 bases. Germline values: CDR1 LNHDA, CDR2 SQIVND (reference sequence). The CDR3 extends over 17 amino acids. In nucleotides, the CDR3 is TGTGCCAGTAGCACTACGGGACTCGAAGGAAGCACAGATACGCAGTATTTT. Amino acid sequence: CASSTTGLEGSTDTQYF.

The chain recombines TRBV6-5 with TRBJ2-5; TRBD2 agrees at 14 bases. TRBJ2-7 matches the DNA end more closely, so the J call is doubtful. CDR3 length: 15 amino acids. Germline loops: CDR1 MNHEY, CDR2 SVGAGI. The CDR3 coding sequence is TGTGCCAGCAGAAGGACTAGCGGGAGGATGGACGAGCAGTACTTC. Its protein product is CASRRTSGRMDEQYF.

This clone was counted between two and nine times. The chain joins TRBV5-4 to TRBJ2-7, with D maybe TRBD1 (6 bases). This CDR3 has 14 residues. Per germline, CDR1 SGHNT and CDR2 YYREEE (reference sequence). Trimming removed 4 bases at V and 0 bases at J, with 11 bases between. The CDR3 bases are TGTGCCAGCAGCCGTGACAGGTACTCCTACGAGCAGTACTTC. Translated, it gives CASSRDRYSYEQYF.

V gene TRBV11-3 combines with J gene TRBJ1-2, with D uncertain. The germline gives CDR1 SGHNT, CDR2 YENEEA. The CDR3 runs to 13 residues. Trimming shortened V by 0 bases and J by 7 bases, and 9 bases separated the two germline ends. DNA of the CDR3: TGTGCCAGCAGCTTAGATGCCGGGTTTGGCTACACCTTC. This encodes CASSLDAGFGYTF.

This chain uses TRBV9 with TRBJ2-3, with a possible D match to TRBD1 (6 bases). CDR3 size: 15 residues. CDR1 and CDR2 (germline): SGDLS, YYNGEE. With 0 bases removed from V and 5 bases from J, the gap between germline ends came to 13 bases. The CDR3, as DNA: TGTGCCAGCAGCGTAGGAGGGGGTGGGGAAGATACGCAGTATTTT. Its protein is CASSVGGGGEDTQYF.

The table lists this clone with a count of one. The rearrangement uses TRBV7-3 and TRBJ2-3; TRBD2 matches 12 bases. This CDR3 contains 15 residues. The germline V gene encodes CDR1 SGHTA and CDR2 FQGTGA. V gave up 8 bases and J gave up 4 bases; unmatched junction bases: 7. The CDR3 DNA sequence: TGTGCCAGCGCACGGACTAGCGGGATTTCAGATACGCAGTATTTT. It translates to CASARTSGISDTQYF.

The chain couples TRBV6-5 to TRBJ1-1, with TRBD1 matching over 7 bases. V shed 5 bases, J shed 6 bases, and the junction held 9 bases outside the gene matches. In germline, CDR1 is MNHEY, CDR2 SVGAGI. This CDR3 is built from 14 residues. CDR3 sequence: CASSERQGGAEAFF. CDR3 sequence (DNA): TGTGCCAGCAGTGAACGACAGGGTGGCGCTGAAGCTTTCTTT.

The chain recombines TRBV4-1 with TRBJ1-2; maybe TRBD1 (5 bases). Between the trimmed V and J ends, which lost 4 bases and 4 bases, there was a span of 19 bases. Germline lookup yields CDR1 MGHRA and CDR2 YSYEKL. This CDR3 contains 16 residues. CDR3 DNA sequence: TGCGCCAGCAGCCTCGGGGGGAGGAACGGGGTCTATGGCTACACCTTC. Translating it yields CASSLGGRNGVYGYTF.

The V and J genes are TRBV28 and TRBJ2-2, with 10 bases fitting TRBD1. The CDR3 has 17 residues. V lost 2 bases, J lost 5 bases, and 8 bases stayed unmatched. The germline V gene has CDR1 MDHEN and CDR2 SYDVKM. The CDR3 sequence: CASSLIRDRGGTGELFF. CDR3 nucleotide sequence: TGTGCCAGCAGTTTAATCCGGGACAGGGGTGGAACCGGGGAGCTGTTTTTT.

The genes are TRBV15 and TRBJ1-3; TRBD1 aligns across 7 bases. After removal of 5 bases from V and 0 bases from J, the junction contained 4 bases not matched to a gene. The CDR3 loop spans 15 amino acids. The germline gives CDR1 LNHNV, CDR2 YYDKDF (reference sequence). CDR3 sequence: CATSGQVFSGNTIYF. The CDR3 DNA follows: TGTGCCACCAGCGGACAGGTCTTCTCTGGAAACACCATATATTTT.

This sequence joins TRBV14 and TRBJ2-4, with TRBD1 as a possible D gene (6 bases). The length of the CDR3 is 15 residues. V dropped 3 bases and J dropped 4 bases, with 13 bases sitting between them. Germline CDR1 is SGHDN and CDR2 is FVKESK. The CDR3 loop is CASSHWGHSKNIQYF. The CDR3 nucleotides read TGTGCCAGCAGCCACTGGGGACATAGTAAAAACATTCAGTACTTC.

The V and J genes are TRBV16 and TRBJ1-1; D gene ambiguous. Germline CDR1 and CDR2: KGHSY and FQNENV. The V and J ends lost 5 bases and 14 bases respectively, with 9 bases between them. The CDR3 is 9 amino acids. CDR3 nucleotide sequence: TGTGCCAGCAGCGTCCATTCCTTCTTT. Protein product: CASSVHSFF.

J is TRBJ2-7 and V is TRBV28; D is uncertain. This CDR3 region has 14 residues. Trimming removed 3 bases from V and 3 bases from J, with 12 bases in between. Per the germline V gene, CDR1 is MDHEN and CDR2 is SYDVKM. The CDR3 region is CASSFSAGFYEQYF. The CDR3 DNA reads TGTGCCAGCAGTTTTTCGGCAGGATTCTACGAGCAGTACTTC.

As DNA, the CDR3 is TGTGCCAGCAGTTTCCGGGACAGCTCCTACGAGCAGTACTTC. Translating it yields CASSFRDSSYEQYF. V and J are TRBV27 and TRBJ2-7; 7 nucleotides align to TRBD1. Germline lookup yields CDR1 MNHEY and CDR2 SMNVEV (reference sequence). The V gene end was trimmed by 3 bases and the J gene end by 0 bases; junction bases not matched to a gene: 2. CDR3 length equals 14 residues.

This rearrangement joins TRBV7-2 to TRBJ1-2; D call uncertain. The CDR3 is 15 amino acids. V lost 1 base and J lost 1, with 10 bases in between. Germline-derived CDR1 and CDR2 are SGHTA and FQGNSA. The CDR3 loop reads CASSLDHTLNYGYTF. The CDR3 DNA is TGTGCCAGCAGCTTAGATCACACCCTTAACTATGGCTACACCTTC.

The chain joins TRBV27 to TRBJ2-1; a weak D match, TRBD2 (7 bases). The CDR3 has 14 amino acids. V lost 7 bases and J lost 4, with 14 bases in between. Germline-derived CDR1 and CDR2 are MNHEY and SMNVEV (reference sequence). In nucleotides, the CDR3 is TGTGCCAGCACCAAGGGGGGGGGTTACAATGAGCAGTTCTTC. Translating it yields CASTKGGGYNEQFF.

V and J are TRBV7-2 and TRBJ1-4; D uncertain. CDR3 length: 12 residues. V was trimmed by 3 bases and J by 5 bases, leaving 4 bases between them. CDR1 SGHTA and CDR2 FQGNSA come from the germline V gene. The CDR3 here is CASSFQNEKLFF. CDR3 sequence (DNA): TGTGCCAGCAGCTTCCAAAATGAAAAACTGTTTTTT.

The chain combines TRBV9 with TRBJ1-6; D is undetermined. The CDR3 runs to 14 residues. Germline V gene sequence: CDR1 SGDLS, CDR2 YYNGEE. Trimming removed 4 bases at V and 14 bases at J, with 19 bases between. CDR3 region: CASSPTGSNGALHF. Here the CDR3 DNA reads TGTGCCAGCAGCCCCACCGGGTCTAACGGGGCCCTCCACTTT.

This clone was counted between two and nine times. The chain couples TRBV11-1 to TRBJ1-6, with 9 bases identical to TRBD1. The CDR3 runs to 15 residues. V lost 4 bases, J lost 13 bases, and 11 bases stayed unmatched. Germline V gene data show CDR1 as SGHAT and CDR2 as FQDESV (reference sequence). The CDR3 bases are TGTGCCAGCAGCTCGGGACAGGGCCAAATTCGGCCCCTCCACTTT. It codes for CASSSGQGQIRPLHF. The complete variable domain, with remaining parts taken from reference TRBV11-1 and TRBJ1-6, reads EAEVAQSPRYKITEKSQAVAFWCDPISGHATLYWYRQILGQGPELLVQFQDESVVDDSQLPKDRFSAERLKGVDSTLKIQPAELGDSAMYLCASSSGQGQIRPLHFGNGTRLTVT.

The chain employs TRBV4-3 and TRBJ2-3; weak D call: TRBD1 (5 bases). This CDR3 is built from 13 residues. In germline, CDR1 is LGHNA, CDR2 YSLEER. The ends were cut back, 3 bases at V and 7 bases at J, with 11 bases in the middle. CDR3 amino acids: CASSQEAGNTQYF. The CDR3 nucleotides are TGCGCCAGCAGCCAGGAAGCAGGGAATACGCAGTATTTT.

The genes are TRBV4-3 and TRBJ1-2; a possible D gene is TRBD1 (6 bases). This CDR3 contains 14 residues. Trimming took off 4 bases at V and 8 bases at J, with 17 bases between the two ends. Germline V gene data show CDR1 as LGHNA and CDR2 as YSLEER. CDR3 residues: CASSPSTGGRGYTF. The CDR3 nucleotides are TGCGCCAGCAGCCCCAGTACGGGGGGGCGCGGCTACACCTTC.

The chain combines TRBV6-5 with TRBJ1-1; D might be TRBD1 (5 bases). Germline values: CDR1 MNHEY, CDR2 SVGAGI. V lost 2 bases, J lost 4 bases, and 17 bases lay in between. The CDR3 is 16 amino acids. The chain's CDR3 is CASSYGQPYRSTEAFF. In DNA, the CDR3 is TGTGCCAGCAGTTACGGGCAGCCCTACAGGTCCACTGAAGCTTTCTTT.

The chain is built from TRBV6-5 and TRBJ1-1, with 8 nucleotides matching TRBD1. This CDR3 has 11 residues. The germline V gene encodes CDR1 MNHEY and CDR2 SVGAGI. V lost 5 bases to trimming and J lost 11 bases; unmatched junction nucleotides: 4. This chain's CDR3 is CASSNAGGAFF. CDR3 bases: TGTGCCAGCAGTAACGCAGGGGGCGCTTTCTTT.

The rearrangement links TRBV7-3 to TRBJ2-3; D is perhaps TRBD2 (6 bases). Trimming removed 2 bases at V and 1 base at J, with 10 bases between. The germline V gene encodes CDR1 SGHTA and CDR2 FQGTGA. The CDR3 is 15 amino acids. CDR3 DNA: TGTGCCAGCAGCTTAGCTAGCGACGGCACAGATACGCAGTATTTT. Amino acids: CASSLASDGTDTQYF.

The rearrangement joins TRBV29-1 to TRBJ2-5, with 9 bases that match TRBD2. Germline V CDR1 and CDR2: SQVTM, ANQGSEA. CDR3 size: 13 residues. V was pared by 7 bases and J by 9 bases, with 12 bases of the junction left unmatched. The CDR3 loop reads CSGLGLAGGAQYF. CDR3 bases: TGCAGCGGGCTGGGACTAGCTGGCGGGGCCCAGTACTTC. The variable domain in full, completed from reference TRBV29-1 and TRBJ2-5, reads SAVISQKPSRDICQRGTSLTIQCQVDSQVTMMFWYRQQPGQSLTLIATANQGSEATYESGFVIDKFPISRPNLTFSTLTVSNMSPEDSSIYLCSGLGLAGGAQYFGPGTRLLVL.